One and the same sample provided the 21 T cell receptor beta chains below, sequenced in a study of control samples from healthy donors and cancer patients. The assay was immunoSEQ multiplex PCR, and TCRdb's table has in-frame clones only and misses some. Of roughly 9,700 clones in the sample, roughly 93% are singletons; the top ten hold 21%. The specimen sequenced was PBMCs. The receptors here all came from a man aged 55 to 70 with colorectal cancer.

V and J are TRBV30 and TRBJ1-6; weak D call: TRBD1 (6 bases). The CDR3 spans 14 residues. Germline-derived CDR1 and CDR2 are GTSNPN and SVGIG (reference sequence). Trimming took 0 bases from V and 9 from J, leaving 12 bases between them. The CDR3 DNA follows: TGTGCCTGGAGTGTACACTCGACAGGTTCACCCCTCCACTTT. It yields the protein CAWSVHSTGSPLHF.

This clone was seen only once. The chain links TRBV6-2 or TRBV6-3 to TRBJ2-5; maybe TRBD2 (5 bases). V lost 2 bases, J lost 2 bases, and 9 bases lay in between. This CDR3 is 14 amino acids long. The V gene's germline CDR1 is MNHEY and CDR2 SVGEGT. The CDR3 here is CASSYVVAQETQYF. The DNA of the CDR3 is TGTGCCAGCAGTTACGTAGTAGCGCAAGAGACCCAGTACTTC.

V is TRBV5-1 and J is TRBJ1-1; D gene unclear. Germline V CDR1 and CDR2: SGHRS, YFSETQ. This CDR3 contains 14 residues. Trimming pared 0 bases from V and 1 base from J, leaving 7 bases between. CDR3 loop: CASSLGGKNTEAFF. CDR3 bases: TGCGCCAGCAGCTTGGGCGGCAAGAACACTGAAGCTTTCTTT.

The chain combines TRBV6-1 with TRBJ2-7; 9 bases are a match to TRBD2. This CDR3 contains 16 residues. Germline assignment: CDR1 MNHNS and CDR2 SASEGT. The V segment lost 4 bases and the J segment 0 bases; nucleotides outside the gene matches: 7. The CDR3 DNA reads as TGTGCCAGCAGTGTGGTAGCGGGGGCCTACTCCTACGAGCAGTACTTC. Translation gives CASSVVAGAYSYEQYF.

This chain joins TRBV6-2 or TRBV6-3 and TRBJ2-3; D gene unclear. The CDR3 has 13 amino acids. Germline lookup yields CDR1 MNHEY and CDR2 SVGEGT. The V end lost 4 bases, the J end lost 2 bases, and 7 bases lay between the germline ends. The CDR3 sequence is CASSFYTTDTQYF. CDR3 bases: TGTGCCAGCAGTTTTTACACCACAGATACGCAGTATTTT.

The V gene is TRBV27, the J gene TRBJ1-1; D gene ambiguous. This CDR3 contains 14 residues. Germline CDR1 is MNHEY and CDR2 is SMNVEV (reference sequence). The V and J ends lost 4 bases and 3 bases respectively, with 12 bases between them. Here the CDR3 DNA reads TGTGCCAGCAGTTCAACTTGGGTTGACACTGAAGCTTTCTTT. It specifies CASSSTWVDTEAFF.

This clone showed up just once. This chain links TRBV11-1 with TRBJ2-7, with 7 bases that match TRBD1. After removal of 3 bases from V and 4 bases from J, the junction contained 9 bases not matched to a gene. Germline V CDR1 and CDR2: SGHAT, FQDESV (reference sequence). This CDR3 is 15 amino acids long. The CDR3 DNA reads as TGTGCCAGCAGCTTGGGTATCAGGGGGAGTTACGAGCAGTACTTC. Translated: CASSLGIRGSYEQYF. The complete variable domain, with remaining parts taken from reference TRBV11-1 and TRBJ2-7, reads EAEVAQSPRYKITEKSQAVAFWCDPISGHATLYWYRQILGQGPELLVQFQDESVVDDSQLPKDRFSAERLKGVDSTLKIQPAELGDSAMYLCASSLGIRGSYEQYFGPGTRLTVT.

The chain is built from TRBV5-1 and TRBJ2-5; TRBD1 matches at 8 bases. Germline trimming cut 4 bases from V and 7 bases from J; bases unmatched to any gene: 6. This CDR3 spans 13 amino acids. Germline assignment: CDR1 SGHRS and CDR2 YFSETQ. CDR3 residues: CASSTGQVRTQYF. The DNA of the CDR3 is TGCGCCAGCAGCACGGGACAGGTCCGGACCCAGTACTTC. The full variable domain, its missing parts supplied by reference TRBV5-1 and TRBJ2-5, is KAGVTQTPRYLIKTRGQQVTLSCSPISGHRSVSWYQQTPGQGLQFLFEYFSETQRNKGNFPGRFSGRQFSNSRSEMNVSTLELGDSALYLCASSTGQVRTQYFGPGTRLLVL.

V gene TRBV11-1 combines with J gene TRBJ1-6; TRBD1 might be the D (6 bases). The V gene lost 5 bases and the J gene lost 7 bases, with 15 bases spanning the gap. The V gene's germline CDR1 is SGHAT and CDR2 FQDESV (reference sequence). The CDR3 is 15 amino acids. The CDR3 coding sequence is TGTGCCAGCAGCCCAGGGCGACAGGCGAATTCACCCCTCCACTTT. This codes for CASSPGRQANSPLHF.

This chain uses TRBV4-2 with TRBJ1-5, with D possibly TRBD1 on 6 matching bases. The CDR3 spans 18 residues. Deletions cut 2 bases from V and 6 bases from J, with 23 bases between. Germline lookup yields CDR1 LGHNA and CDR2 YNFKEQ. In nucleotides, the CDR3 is TGTGCCAGCAGCCAACAATGGGCCCGGGGACAAGGGGGTCAGCCCCAGCATTTT. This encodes CASSQQWARGQGGQPQHF.

CDR3 region: CASSVNGFGVETQYF. In nucleotides, the CDR3 is TGTGCCAGCAGCGTTAATGGCTTTGGGGTGGAGACCCAGTACTTC. The chain combines TRBV9 with TRBJ2-5; D not resolved. Germline V gene lookup returns CDR1 SGDLS and CDR2 YYNGEE. The length of the CDR3 is 15 residues. The V and J ends lost 2 bases and 5 bases respectively, with 16 bases between them.

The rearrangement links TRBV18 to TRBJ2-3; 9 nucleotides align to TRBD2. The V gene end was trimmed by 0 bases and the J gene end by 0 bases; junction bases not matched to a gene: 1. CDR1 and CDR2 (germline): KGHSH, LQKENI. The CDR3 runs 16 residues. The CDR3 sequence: CASSPPGTSSTDTQYF. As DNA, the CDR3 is TGTGCCAGCTCACCACCGGGGACTAGCAGCACAGATACGCAGTATTTT.

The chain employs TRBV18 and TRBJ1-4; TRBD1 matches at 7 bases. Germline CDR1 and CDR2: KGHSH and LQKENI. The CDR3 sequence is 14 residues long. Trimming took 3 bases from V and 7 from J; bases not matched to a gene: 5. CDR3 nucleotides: TGTGCCAGCTCACCTCGACAGGGTGCTGAAAAACTGTTTTTT. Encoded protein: CASSPRQGAEKLFF.

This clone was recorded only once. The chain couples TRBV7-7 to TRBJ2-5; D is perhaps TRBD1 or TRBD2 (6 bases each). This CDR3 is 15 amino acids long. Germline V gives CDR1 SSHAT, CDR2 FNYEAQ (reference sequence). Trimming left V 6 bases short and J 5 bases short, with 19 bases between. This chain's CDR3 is CASSFGGGNGETQYF. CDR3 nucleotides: TGTGCCAGCAGTTTTGGAGGGGGAAACGGGGAGACCCAGTACTTC.

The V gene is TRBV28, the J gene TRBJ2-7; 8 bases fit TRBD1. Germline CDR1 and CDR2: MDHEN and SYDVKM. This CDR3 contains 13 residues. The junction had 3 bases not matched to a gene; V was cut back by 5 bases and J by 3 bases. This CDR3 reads CASSRQGNYEQYF. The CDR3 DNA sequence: TGTGCCAGCAGTCGACAGGGGAACTACGAGCAGTACTTC. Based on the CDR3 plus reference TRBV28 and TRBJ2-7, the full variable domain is DVKVTQSSRYLVKRTGEKVFLECVQDMDHENMFWYRQDPGLGLRLIYFSYDVKMKEKGDIPEGYSVSREKKERFSLILESASTNQTSMYLCASSRQGNYEQYFGPGTRLTVT.

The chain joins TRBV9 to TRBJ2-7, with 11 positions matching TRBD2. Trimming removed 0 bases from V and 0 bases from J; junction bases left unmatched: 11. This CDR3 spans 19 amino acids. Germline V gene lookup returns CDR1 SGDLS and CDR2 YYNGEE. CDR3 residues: CASSVDPGASGGYSYEQYF. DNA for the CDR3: TGTGCCAGCAGCGTAGACCCTGGGGCTAGCGGGGGGTACTCCTACGAGCAGTACTTC.

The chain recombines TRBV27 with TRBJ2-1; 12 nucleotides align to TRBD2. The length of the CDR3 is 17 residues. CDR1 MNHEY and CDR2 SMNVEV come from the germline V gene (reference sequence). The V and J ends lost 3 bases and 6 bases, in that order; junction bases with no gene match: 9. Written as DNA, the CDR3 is TGTGCCAGCAGTTTTTTGTCTAGCGGGGGGGAGGGCAATGAGCAGTTCTTC. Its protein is CASSFLSSGGEGNEQFF.

CDR3 DNA sequence: TGTGCCAGCAGCCGGACTAGCGGGTTCAATGAGCAGTTCTTC. Its translation: CASSRTSGFNEQFF. This chain links TRBV7-2 with TRBJ2-1; 11 bases are shared with TRBD2. With 5 bases clipped from V and 6 bases from J, the junction kept 3 bases outside the gene matches. Looked up from germline, CDR1 is SGHTA and CDR2 is FQGNSA. This CDR3 is 14 amino acids long.

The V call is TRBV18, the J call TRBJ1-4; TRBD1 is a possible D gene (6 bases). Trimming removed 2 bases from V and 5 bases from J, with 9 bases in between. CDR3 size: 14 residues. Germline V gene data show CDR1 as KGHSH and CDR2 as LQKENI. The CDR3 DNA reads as TGTGCCAGCTCACCAGAGACAGGCAATGAAAAACTGTTTTTT. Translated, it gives CASSPETGNEKLFF.

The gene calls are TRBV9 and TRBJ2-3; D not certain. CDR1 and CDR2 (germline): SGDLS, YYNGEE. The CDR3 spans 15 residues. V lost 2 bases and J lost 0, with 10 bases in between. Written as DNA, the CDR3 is TGTGCCAGCAGCGTTGACGGAGCTAGCACAGATACGCAGTATTTT. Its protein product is CASSVDGASTDTQYF.

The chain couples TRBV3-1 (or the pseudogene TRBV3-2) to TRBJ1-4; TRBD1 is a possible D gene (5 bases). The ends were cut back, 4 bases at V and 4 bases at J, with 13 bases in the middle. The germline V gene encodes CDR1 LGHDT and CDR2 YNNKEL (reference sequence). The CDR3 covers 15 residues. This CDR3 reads CASSPKRGYNEKLFF. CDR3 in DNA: TGTGCCAGCAGCCCCAAAAGGGGTTATAATGAAAAACTGTTTTTT.